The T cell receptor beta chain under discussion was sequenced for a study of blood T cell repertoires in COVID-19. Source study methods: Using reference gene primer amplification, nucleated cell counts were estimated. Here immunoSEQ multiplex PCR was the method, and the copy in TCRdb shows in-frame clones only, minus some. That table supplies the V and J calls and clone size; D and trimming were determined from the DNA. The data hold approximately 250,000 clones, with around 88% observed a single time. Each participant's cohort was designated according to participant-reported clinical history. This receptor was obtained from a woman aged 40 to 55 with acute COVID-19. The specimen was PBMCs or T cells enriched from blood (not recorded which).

The CDR3, as DNA: TGTGCCACCAGCGGGATCCCCCCGCAGTATTTT. Protein: CATSGIPPQYF. The V call is TRBV24-1, the J call TRBJ2-3, with D perhaps matching TRBD2 (5 bases). CDR1 and CDR2 from the germline V gene are KGHDR and SFDVKD. V shed 7 bases and J shed 10 bases, with 11 bases lying between them. The CDR3 has 11 residues.